A single sample gave rise to the 9 T cell receptor beta chains below, sequenced in a study of T-cell reconstitution after alpha-beta-depleted transplantation in children. Construction of the TCRbeta library involved unique molecular identifiers. TCRdb reprocessed the PCR reads via MiXCR and lists one record per CDR3 protein. This table holds nearly 550,000 distinct CDR3 sequences, about 16% found once. This specimen consisted of PBMCs from the stem cell graft donor, obtained from the stem cell graft. These receptors originate from a human donor who donated a stem cell graft to a child with acute lymphoblastic leukemia.

This clonotype has more than one count but fewer than ten. This rearrangement joins TRBV27 to TRBJ2-7, with TRBD2 matching 7 bases. V was clipped by 6 bases and J by 7 bases; unmatched bases: 6. There are 12 residues in the CDR3. Germline values: CDR1 MNHEY, CDR2 SMNVEV (reference sequence). CDR3 DNA: TGTGCCAGCAGCCCCAGGCGGGGGGAGCAGTACTTC. Translated, it gives CASSPRRGEQYF.

The chain uses TRBV12-3 or TRBV12-4 and TRBJ1-2, with TRBD1 matching 7 bases. This CDR3 region has 15 residues. V lost 5 bases, J lost 6 bases, and 12 bases stayed unmatched. CDR3 sequence reads: CASSRTGARINGYTF. CDR3 DNA sequence: TGTGCCAGCAGTAGGACAGGTGCCCGTATCAATGGCTACACCTTC.

In this sample, this clonotype turned up a few times. The gene calls are TRBV21-1 and TRBJ1-5. TRBV21-1 is an annotated pseudogene. The CDR3 is made up of 14 amino acids. CDR3 amino acids: CASSPEEGQKPQHF. In nucleotides, the CDR3 is TGTGCCAGCAGCCCCGAGGAGGGGCAGAAGCCCCAGCATTTT.

This clonotype has only a few counts. V gene TRBV6-5 combines with J gene TRBJ2-2; TRBD1 matches at 7 bases. V lost 4 bases to trimming and J lost 4 bases; unmatched junction nucleotides: 9. The CDR3 totals 16 residues. The V gene's germline CDR1 is MNHEY and CDR2 SVGAGI. The CDR3, as DNA: TGTGCCAGCAGTTGGGACAGCTTTCGGGGCACCGGGGAGCTGTTTTTT. Its translation is CASSWDSFRGTGELFF.

This clonotype turned up a few times. V is TRBV29-1 and J is TRBJ2-5, with TRBD2 matching over 12 bases. The CDR3 spans 15 residues. Germline V gives CDR1 SQVTM, CDR2 ANQGSEA. V was clipped by 0 bases and J by 9 bases; unmatched bases: 8. The CDR3, as DNA: TGCAGCGTTGAAGATGCGGAGACTAGCGGGAGATCCCAGTACTTC. It is translated as CSVEDAETSGRSQYF.

This chain links TRBV7-9 with TRBJ2-7, with 9 bases identical to TRBD1. CDR3 length: 15 amino acids. The junction had 8 bases not matched to a gene; V was cut back by 4 bases and J by 4 bases. From germline, CDR1 is SEHNR and CDR2 FQNEAQ (reference sequence). As DNA, the CDR3 is TGTGCCAGCAGCTCGTCCGGGACAGGGCAATACGAGCAGTACTTC. Protein sequence: CASSSSGTGQYEQYF.

A note on this clonotype: This may come from a read error, since a much larger clone is one base off. The chain recombines TRBV12-3 or TRBV12-4 with TRBJ1-1; no definite D call. V lost 6 bases and J lost 0, with 14 bases in between. CDR3 length equals 15 residues. The CDR3 DNA reads as TGTGCCAGCAGCAAGGCAAGGCGCATGAACACTGAAGCTTTCTTT. Its protein product is CASSKARRMNTEAFF.

This clonotype was observed a few times. V gene TRBV2 combines with J gene TRBJ1-1, with a weak D call TRBD1 (6 bases). From germline, CDR1 is SNHLY and CDR2 FYNNEI. Trimming shortened V by 4 bases and J by 7 bases, and 10 bases separated the two germline ends. The CDR3 is 12 amino acids. In DNA, the CDR3 is TGTGCCAGCAGTGGAACAGGGATTGAAGCTTTCTTT. Translation gives CASSGTGIEAFF.

The rearrangement links TRBV29-1 to TRBJ1-2; D unresolved. The CDR3 loop spans 11 amino acids. V lost 5 bases and J 4 bases, leaving 8 bases between the germline ends. The germline gives CDR1 SQVTM, CDR2 ANQGSEA. CDR3 amino acids: CSVRGSYGYTF. In DNA, the CDR3 is TGCAGCGTTCGAGGAAGCTATGGCTACACCTTC.